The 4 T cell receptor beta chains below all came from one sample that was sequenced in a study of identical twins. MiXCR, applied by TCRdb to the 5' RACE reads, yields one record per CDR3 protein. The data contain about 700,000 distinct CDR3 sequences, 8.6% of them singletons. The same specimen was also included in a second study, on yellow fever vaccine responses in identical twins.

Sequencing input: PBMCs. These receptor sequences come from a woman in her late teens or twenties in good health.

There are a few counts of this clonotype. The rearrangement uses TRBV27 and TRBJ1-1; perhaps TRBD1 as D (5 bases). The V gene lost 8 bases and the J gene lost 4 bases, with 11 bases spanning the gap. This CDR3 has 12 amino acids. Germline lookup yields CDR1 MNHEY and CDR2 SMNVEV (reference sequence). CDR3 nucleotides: TGTGCCAGCGGAGGCGGGGGCACTGAAGCTTTCTTT. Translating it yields CASGGGGTEAFF.

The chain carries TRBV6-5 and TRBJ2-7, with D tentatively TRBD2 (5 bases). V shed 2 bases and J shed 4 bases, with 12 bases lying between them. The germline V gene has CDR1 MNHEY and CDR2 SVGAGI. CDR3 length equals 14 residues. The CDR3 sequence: CASSYVGVNYEQYF. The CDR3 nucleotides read TGTGCCAGCAGTTACGTGGGAGTTAATTACGAGCAGTACTTC.

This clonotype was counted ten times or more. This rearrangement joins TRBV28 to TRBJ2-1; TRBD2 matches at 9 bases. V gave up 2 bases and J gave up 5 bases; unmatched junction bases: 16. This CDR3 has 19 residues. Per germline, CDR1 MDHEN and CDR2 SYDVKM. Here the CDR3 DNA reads TGTGCCAGCAGTTTAAGCGGGGGGTTGGGAGCGGGGGCTAACAATGAGCAGTTCTTC. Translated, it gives CASSLSGGLGAGANNEQFF.

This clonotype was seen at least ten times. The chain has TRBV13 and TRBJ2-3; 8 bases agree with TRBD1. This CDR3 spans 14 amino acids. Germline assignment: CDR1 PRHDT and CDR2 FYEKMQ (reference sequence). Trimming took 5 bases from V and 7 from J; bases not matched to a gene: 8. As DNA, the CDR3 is TGTGCCAGCAGCCGGGACAGGTCAGAGAATACGCAGTATTTT. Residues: CASSRDRSENTQYF.